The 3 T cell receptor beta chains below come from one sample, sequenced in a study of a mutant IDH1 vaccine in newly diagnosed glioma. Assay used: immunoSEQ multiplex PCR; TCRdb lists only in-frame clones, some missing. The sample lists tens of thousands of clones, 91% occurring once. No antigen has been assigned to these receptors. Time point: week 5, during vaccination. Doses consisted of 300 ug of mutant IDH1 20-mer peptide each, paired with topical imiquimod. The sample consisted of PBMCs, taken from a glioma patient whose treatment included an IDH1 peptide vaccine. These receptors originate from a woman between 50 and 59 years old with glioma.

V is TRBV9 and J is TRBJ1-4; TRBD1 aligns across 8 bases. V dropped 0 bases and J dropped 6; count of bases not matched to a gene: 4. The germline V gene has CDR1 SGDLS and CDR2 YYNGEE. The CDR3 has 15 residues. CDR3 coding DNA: TGTGCCAGCAGCGTAGGGACAGGGTTTGATGAAAAACTGTTTTTT. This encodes CASSVGTGFDEKLFF.

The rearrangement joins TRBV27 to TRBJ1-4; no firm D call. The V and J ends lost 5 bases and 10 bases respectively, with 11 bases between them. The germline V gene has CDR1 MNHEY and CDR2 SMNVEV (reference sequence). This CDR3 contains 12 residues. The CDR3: CASSTGGGKLFF. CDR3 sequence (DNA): TGTGCCAGCAGTACGGGTGGAGGAAAACTGTTTTTT.

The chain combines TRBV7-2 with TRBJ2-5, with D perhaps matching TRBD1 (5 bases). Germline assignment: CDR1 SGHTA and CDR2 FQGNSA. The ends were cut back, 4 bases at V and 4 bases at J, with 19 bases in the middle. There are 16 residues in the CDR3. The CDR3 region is CASSSYSGFVLETQYF. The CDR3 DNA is TGTGCCAGCAGCTCGTATTCAGGGTTCGTTTTAGAGACCCAGTACTTC.